This TCR beta chain is from a study of blood T cell repertoires in COVID-19 (dated by TCRdb to 2018 to 2020). For the wider study: Collaborator samples came from the United States, Italy and Spain and covered acute and convalescent phases of COVID-19. Where available, HLA class I and class II types were taken from metadata supplied by the sample provider and were not determined by assay-based typing. Subjects who had been exposed to COVID-19, were actively infected with it, or had recovered from it provided the deeply sampled blood TCRbeta repertoires that made up the dataset. The samples were drawn from two sources: the first 160 participants of the ongoing ImmuneRACE study, and 1,000 to 1,500 subjects contributed by 6 global collaborators. Nearly every sample came with metadata listing a de-identified subject ID, COVID-19 status, age in years and sex. The prospective study material was composed of cDNA or gDNA derived from T cells, B-cell-depleted T cells, or PBMCs. The repertoires were released in a freely available public database meant as a resource for research on the immune response to SARS-CoV-2. Overall results and qualifications from the work: The quantity of clinical and demographic metadata differed by source and by participant and was supplied without curation.

Comment on this clone: Its antigen remains unidentified. It has no much larger one-base neighbor in the sample; base qualities were not kept.

In the prospective study, participants were about 18 to 100 years old, resided in 25 or so geographic areas of the United States, and were enrolled through a virtual design. To assign participants to cohorts, the prospective study relied on clinical history that participants themselves reported in a screening survey and a study questionnaire. Recovered participants in ImmuneRACE Cohort 3 were defined by two consecutive negative NP/OP PCR tests, clearance by a healthcare professional, or resolution of symptoms. In the prospective study, mobile phlebotomists collected whole blood, serum and a nasopharyngeal or oropharyngeal swab from each participant. Over a roughly 2-month period, participants in the prospective study had the option of providing additional blood draws and questionnaires. Before DNA extraction, blood samples from the prospective study were shipped at room temperature or frozen. The CDR3 contains 14 residues, cysteine and phenylalanine counted. Only CDR3 DNA remains: 42 bases, in frame from the first base. The germline V gene (reference sequence) supplies CDR1 MNHEY and CDR2 SMNVEV. For this chain, trimming is 6 bases at the V end and 5 bases at the J end, and the number of junction bases without a gene match is 7.

TCRbeta CDR3 regions were amplified from genomic DNA by means of the immunoSEQ Assay, a bias-controlled multiplex PCR. Turning to the authors' computational methods: Nucleated cell counts per sample were estimated from amplification of reference gene primers within the assay. To quantify the absolute abundance of each unique TCRbeta CDR3 rearrangement, sequence reads were collapsed and filtered. Productive Simpson clonality was computed per sample as the square root of Simpson's diversity index over productive rearrangements. In TCRdb, the immuneACCESS table is reduced to in-frame sequences with V and J assigned. These tables do not hold every clone; where another copy was compared, an unresolved V gene accounts for under half, and the others remain unexplained. From that table come the V and J calls and clone size; the DNA was used to work out D and trimming. Present in this sample are around 400,000 clones, roughly 87% of which were seen just once. The ten most abundant clones make up about 5% of the sample.

Recombination linked TRBV27 to TRBJ2-3, with 8 bases in between that match TRBD2. Sequencing was done on a sample of PBMCs or T cells enriched from blood (not recorded which). This receptor was obtained from a woman in her forties or fifties who had recovered from COVID-19. The nucleotide sequence reads TGTGCCAGCAGAGATATGGCGGGAGGAGATACGCAGTATTTT. The resulting protein is CASRDMAGGDTQYF.